This entry is about one T cell receptor (beta chain). This CDR3 has 13 residues. Deletions cut 5 bases from V and 5 bases from J, with 12 bases between. Germline V gene lookup returns CDR1 SGHTA and CDR2 FQGNSA. These data are taken from a study of blood T cell repertoires in COVID-19. For the study at large: Sites across the United States, Italy and Spain contributed samples from acute and convalescent COVID-19. PBMCs, B-cell-depleted T cells, or T cells provided the cDNA or gDNA that made up the material.

Per the study methods: Nucleated cell counts were estimated from reference gene primer amplification. Only in-frame clones appear in the TCRdb table, and some are missing; sequencing was by immunoSEQ multiplex PCR. V, J and clone size are those of that table, while D and trimming were read from the DNA. In the table there are fewer than 60,000 clones, nearly 90% of which are singletons. This TCR was recovered from a man older than 75 with active or convalescent COVID-19. The rearrangement joins TRBV7-2 to TRBJ1-1, with no clear D. Sequenced sample: peripheral blood. The CDR3 sequence: CASSGAAGTEAFF. For the CDR3, the DNA is TGTGCCAGCAGCGGAGCCGCGGGTACTGAAGCTTTCTTT.